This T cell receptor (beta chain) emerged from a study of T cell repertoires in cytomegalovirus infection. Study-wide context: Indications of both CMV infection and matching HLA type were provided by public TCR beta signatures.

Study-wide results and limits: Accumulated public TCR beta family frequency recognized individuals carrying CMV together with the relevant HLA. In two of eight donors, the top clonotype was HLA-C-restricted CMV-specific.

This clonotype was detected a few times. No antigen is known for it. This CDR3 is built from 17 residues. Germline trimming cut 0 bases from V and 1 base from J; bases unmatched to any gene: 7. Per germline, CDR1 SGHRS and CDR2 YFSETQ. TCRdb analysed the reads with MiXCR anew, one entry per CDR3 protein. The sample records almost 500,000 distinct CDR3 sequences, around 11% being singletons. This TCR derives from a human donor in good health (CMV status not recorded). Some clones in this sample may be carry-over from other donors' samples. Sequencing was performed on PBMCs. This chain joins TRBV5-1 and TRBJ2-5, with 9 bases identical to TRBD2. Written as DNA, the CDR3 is TGCGCCAGCAGCTTGGCTTATAGCGGGAGTCCCCAAGAGACCCAGTACTTC. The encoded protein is CASSLAYSGSPQETQYF. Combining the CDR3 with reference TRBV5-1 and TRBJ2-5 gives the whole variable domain KAGVTQTPRYLIKTRGQQVTLSCSPISGHRSVSWYQQTPGQGLQFLFEYFSETQRNKGNFPGRFSGRQFSNSRSEMNVSTLELGDSALYLCASSLAYSGSPQETQYFGPGTRLLVL.